Detailed here is one T cell receptor (beta chain). Its antigen is currently unknown. The data were taken from a study of post-analysis software for immune sequencing data. As for the study in general: Included among the disease courses, which were recorded for the cohort, were relapsing-remitting, secondary progressive and progressive-relapsing multiple sclerosis.

General study findings and limits: TRBV5-6, TRBV5-1 and TRBV20-1 belonged to a set of about 5 TRBV segments that were more frequent in patients than controls. Samples from a shared batch, those prepared together, strongly co-clustered by F measure. Multiple sclerosis patients showed significantly lower normalized Chao1 diversity than controls did.

Prepared libraries of TCR beta cDNA carried unique molecular identifiers. Once about 0.95 to 10 million T cells were used, roughly 0.5 million cDNA molecules resulted. TCRdb re-analysed the PCR reads in MiXCR, keeping a single row per CDR3 protein. Of hundreds of thousands of distinct CDR3 sequences in the sample, 55% to 60% are singletons; the top ten hold about 11%. V dropped 3 bases and J dropped 7 bases, with 15 bases sitting between them. Germline loops: CDR1 ENHRY, CDR2 SYGVKD. There are 14 residues in the CDR3. This receptor was obtained from a girl aged 2 to 9 with multiple sclerosis. The sample taken for sequencing was blood. The chain is built from TRBV10-3 and TRBJ1-2; a possible D gene is TRBD1 (5 bases). For the CDR3, the DNA is TGTGCCATCAGTGATCTAGAGACCGGGGGTGGCTACACCTTC. Its translation: CAISDLETGGGYTF.